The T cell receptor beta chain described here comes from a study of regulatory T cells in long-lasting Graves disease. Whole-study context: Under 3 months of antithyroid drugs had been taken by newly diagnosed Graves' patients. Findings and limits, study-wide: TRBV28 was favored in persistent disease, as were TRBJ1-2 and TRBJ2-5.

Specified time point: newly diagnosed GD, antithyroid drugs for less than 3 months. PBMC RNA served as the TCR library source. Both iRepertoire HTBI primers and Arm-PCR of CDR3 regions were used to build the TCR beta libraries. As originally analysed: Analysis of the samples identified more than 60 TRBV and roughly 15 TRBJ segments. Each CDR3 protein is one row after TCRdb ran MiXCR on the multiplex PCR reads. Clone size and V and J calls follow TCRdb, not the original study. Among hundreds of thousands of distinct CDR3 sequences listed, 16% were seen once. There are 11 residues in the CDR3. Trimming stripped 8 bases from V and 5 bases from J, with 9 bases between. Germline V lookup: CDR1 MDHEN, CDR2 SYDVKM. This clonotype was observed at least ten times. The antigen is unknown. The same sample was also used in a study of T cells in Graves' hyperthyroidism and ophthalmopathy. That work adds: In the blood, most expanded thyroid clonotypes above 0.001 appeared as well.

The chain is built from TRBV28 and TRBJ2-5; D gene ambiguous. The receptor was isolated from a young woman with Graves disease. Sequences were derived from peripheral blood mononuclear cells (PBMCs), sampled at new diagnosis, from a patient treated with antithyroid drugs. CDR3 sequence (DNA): TGTGCCAGCCGCTTTTTGGAGACCCAGTACTTC. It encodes CASRFLETQYF.